This paragraph reports one T cell receptor beta chain. The sample holds a few counts of this clonotype. There is no known antigen for this receptor. No per-base quality is available; no much larger clone lies one base away. These data come from a study of T cells after yellow fever vaccination (dated by TCRdb to between 2018 and 2020). Study-level background: The SMART-Seq v4 Ultra Low Input RNA kit was used to prepare libraries from fractions with low cell numbers. Bulk TCR alpha and beta repertoires were sequenced longitudinally to track T-cell clones before and after primary and booster YFV17D yellow fever vaccination. The cohort comprised two healthy male donors, one aged 18 to 30 and one aged 30 to 40 years. Blood was collected at multiple timepoints before and after primary and secondary immunization, and bulk PBMC replicates and cell subsets were isolated.

CDR1 and CDR2 are read off the germline V gene as SGHTA and FQGNSA. Germline trimming: 2 bases from V, 3 bases from J; junction bases outside gene matches: 4. The cysteine opens and the phenylalanine closes a CDR3 of 15 amino acids. The DNA shown is the 45-base CDR3, in frame from base 1. Broader findings and caveats from the paper: Compared with the primary T-cell response, the secondary T-cell response was weaker but faster, peaking on day 5 rather than day 15. Because only two donors were included in the study, the extent to which the findings can be generalized is limited. After the booster, most of the clones that had expanded following primary vaccination were detected again (just under 97% of CD4 and roughly 90% of CD8), which suggests that memory was broadly maintained. A small share of clonotypes was detected in both CD4 and CD8 compartments, with the overlap likely arising from convergent recombination. Computational filtering was needed because FACS-sorted repertoires could contain abundant contaminating clonotypes from the bulk population.

What this sample's treatment or condition label stands for: live attenuated yellow fever vaccine strain. At every blood-draw timepoint, two biological replicates of bulk PBMCs were collected. A standard Ficoll-Paque protocol was used to isolate PBMCs from peripheral blood. TriZol was used to extract RNA from bulk PBMCs, from CD4 and CD8 fractions, and from dextramer-positive and dextramer-negative fractions. The sequencer was an Illumina NovaSeq 6000. TCR cDNA was made using 5'RACE template switching, a step that added a universal primer site and unique molecular identifiers. cDNA synthesis was primed from both the TCR alpha and TCR beta constant segments. Library amplification involved two PCR steps, and the second step added sample barcodes and sequencing adapters. Sequencing of the libraries was done on either Illumina HiSeq 2500 (2x100 bp) or NovaSeq (2x150 bp). The authors' analysis ran thus. MIGEC was used to demultiplex reads and collapse the reads into UMI consensus sequences, and MiXCR was used for V(D)J alignment. Vaccine-responding clonotypes were defined with edgeR using replicate PBMC samples, requiring FDR below 0.01 and a log2 fold change above 5 up to day 15. Each bulk clonotype was labeled CD4 or CD8 based on which sequenced repertoire, CD4 or CD8, contained the clonotype at higher abundance. TCRdb reworked the public reads: Q25 trimming with fastp, MiXCR clone assembly, productive beta chains retained. Rows with one shared CDR3 protein collapse into an entry with the most common genes and DNA. It is TCRdb's table, rather than the study itself, that gives the V and J calls and clone size. This sample comprises some 390,000 distinct CDR3 sequences, around 19% of them detected only once. The top ten hold about a sixth of the sample.

The sequence links TRBV7-2 to TRBJ2-7; TRBD2 lines up with 10 middle nucleotides. The input for sequencing was PBMCs, taken before the yellow fever booster vaccination. The clonotype was recovered from a man younger than 30 who received the YFV17D yellow fever vaccine. The nucleotide sequence reads TGTGCCAGCAGCTTATCTAGCGGGGGTAGCTACGAGCAGTACTTC. This encodes CASSLSSGGSYEQYF. The CDR3 plus the reference TRBV7-2 and TRBJ2-7 genes for the other parts give the full variable domain: GAGVSQSPSNKVTEKGKDVELRCDPISGHTALYWYRQSLGQGLEFLIYFQGNSAPDKSGLPSDRFSAERTGGSVSTLTIQRTQQEDSAVYLCASSLSSGGSYEQYFGPGTRLTVT.